These 28 T cell receptor beta chains originate from one sample sequenced in a study of blood T cell repertoires in COVID-19. TCRdb's copy holds only in-frame clones and misses some; the assay was immunoSEQ multiplex PCR. The repertoire holds about 83,000 clones, with about nine tenths as singletons. Sequences were obtained from peripheral blood. Receptor source: a woman aged 45-59 years with active or convalescent COVID-19.

The chain uses TRBV4-3 and TRBJ1-4; D possibly corresponds to TRBD1 (5 bases). CDR1 and CDR2 from the germline V gene are LGHNA and YSLEER. The CDR3 consists of 16 residues. Trimming left V 3 bases short and J 7 bases short, with 18 bases between. CDR3 DNA: TGCGCCAGCAGCCAGGGAAGGGGATCGTTGGCTGAAAAACTGTTTTTT. It translates to CASSQGRGSLAEKLFF.

This chain's CDR3 is CASSLGGGFGDGYTF. CDR3 in DNA: TGTGCCAGCAGCTTAGGAGGGGGCTTTGGAGATGGCTACACCTTC. The rearrangement uses TRBV7-9 and TRBJ1-2; 7 positions match TRBD1. The CDR3 has 15 residues. CDR1 is SEHNR and CDR2 is FQNEAQ in the germline V gene (reference sequence). Unmatched junction bases numbered 8, after V lost 1 base and J lost 6 bases.

The chain combines TRBV11-3 with TRBJ2-7, with D unclear. This CDR3 contains 13 residues. CDR1 is SGHNT and CDR2 is YENEEA in the germline V gene. Deletions cut 5 bases from V and 1 base from J, with 9 bases between. CDR3 coding DNA: TGTGCCAGCAGCACTACAAGTTCCTACGAGCAGTACTTC. This gives the protein CASSTTSSYEQYF.

This sequence joins TRBV6-2 or TRBV6-3 and TRBJ2-7; 9 nucleotides align to TRBD1. CDR3 length: 15 amino acids. The V segment lost 2 bases and the J segment 6 bases; nucleotides outside the gene matches: 8. CDR1 MNHEY and CDR2 SVGEGT come from the germline V gene. The CDR3: CASSYDIQGAGEQYF. Here the CDR3 DNA reads TGTGCCAGCAGTTACGATATACAGGGGGCGGGCGAGCAGTACTTC.

The rearrangement uses TRBV19 and TRBJ2-2; the match to TRBD2 covers 7 bases. This CDR3 region has 14 residues. The J segment lost 7 bases and the V segment lost 3 bases, leaving 5 bases of the junction unmatched. Germline V gene sequence: CDR1 LNHDA, CDR2 SQIVND (reference sequence). CDR3 coding DNA: TGTGCCAGTAGTATGGGAGGGTTGGACGGGGAGCTGTTTTTT. Its translation: CASSMGGLDGELFF. The variable domain in full, completed from reference TRBV19 and TRBJ2-2, reads DGGITQSPKYLFRKEGQNVTLSCEQNLNHDAMYWYRQDPGQGLRLIYYSQIVNDFQKGDIAEGYSVSREKKESFPLTVTSAQKNPTAFYLCASSMGGLDGELFFGEGSRLTVL.

The chain has TRBV11-2 and TRBJ1-2; the match to TRBD1 covers 8 bases. The CDR3 runs 16 residues. Per the germline V gene, CDR1 is SGHAT and CDR2 is FQNNGV. V lost 5 bases and J lost 5; bases outside the gene matches: 13. CDR3 amino acids: CASSQNKQGERYGYTF. CDR3 coding DNA: TGTGCCAGCAGCCAAAATAAACAGGGGGAAAGATATGGCTACACCTTC.

The DNA of the CDR3 is TGCGCCAGCAGCCGGGACAGGGATGGTACCTCGGACACCGGGGAGCTGTTTTTT. Translated: CASSRDRDGTSDTGELFF. The chain couples TRBV10-1 to TRBJ2-2; 9 bases line up with TRBD1. CDR3 length: 18 residues. V was clipped by 6 bases and J by 3 bases; unmatched bases: 14. Germline CDR1 is WNHNN and CDR2 is SYGVQD (reference sequence).

This sequence joins TRBV2 and TRBJ1-2; D remains unclear. Per the germline V gene, CDR1 is SNHLY and CDR2 is FYNNEI. Trimming cost V 6 bases and J 3 bases, with 14 bases left between them. The CDR3 is 14 residues long. The CDR3 protein is CASSTPYGDYGYTF. The CDR3 region has the DNA TGTGCCAGCAGCACCCCCTACGGGGACTATGGCTACACCTTC.

This chain uses TRBV5-5 with TRBJ2-7; unclear D gene. The CDR3 has 15 residues. The germline V gene encodes CDR1 SGHKS and CDR2 YYEKEE (reference sequence). V lost 0 bases to trimming and J lost 2 bases, with 12 bases between them. The CDR3 coding sequence is TGTGCCAGCAGCTTGGGACTTACCGAACCCTACGAGCAGTACTTC. It translates to CASSLGLTEPYEQYF.

This rearrangement joins TRBV6-6 to TRBJ1-1, with D possibly matching TRBD1 (5 bases). Trimming cost V 6 bases and J 4 bases, with 12 bases left between them. The germline V gene has CDR1 MNHNY and CDR2 SVGAGI (reference sequence). This CDR3 comprises 13 residues. The CDR3 DNA is TGTGCCAGCAGGGTAGGGGATTTCACTGAAGCTTTCTTT. This translates into CASRVGDFTEAFF.

The chain couples TRBV30 to TRBJ2-7; D perhaps matches TRBD1 (5 bases). Between the trimmed V and J ends, which lost 3 bases and 2 bases, there was a span of 8 bases. Germline V gene lookup returns CDR1 GTSNPN and CDR2 SVGIG (reference sequence). CDR3 size: 12 residues. The DNA of the CDR3 is TGTGCCTGGAGGGGGCTCCCCTACGAGCAGTACTTC. It yields the protein CAWRGLPYEQYF.

This chain uses TRBV6-2 or TRBV6-3 with TRBJ1-2; no definite D call. Germline CDR1 is MNHEY and CDR2 is SVGEGT. V shed 5 bases and J shed 3 bases, with 7 bases lying between them. CDR3 length: 12 amino acids. The chain's CDR3 is CASSEIDYGYTF. As DNA, the CDR3 is TGTGCCAGCAGTGAGATAGACTATGGCTACACCTTC.

This chain uses TRBV28 with TRBJ1-5, with unresolved D. V shed 8 bases and J shed 4 bases, with 15 bases lying between them. This CDR3 is 14 amino acids long. From germline, CDR1 is MDHEN and CDR2 SYDVKM. This chain's CDR3 is CASSGPDSNQPQHF. Written as DNA, the CDR3 is TGTGCCAGCTCGGGCCCGGACTCAAATCAGCCCCAGCATTTT.

This rearrangement joins TRBV5-1 to TRBJ2-7, with TRBD1 matching 7 bases. The junction had 14 bases not matched to a gene; V was cut back by 4 bases and J by 7 bases. This CDR3 has 15 residues. Germline V CDR1 and CDR2: SGHRS, YFSETQ. CDR3 in DNA: TGCGCCAGCAGCCTATGGACAGGCTCGGTCGTTGAGCAGTACTTC. It encodes CASSLWTGSVVEQYF.

This chain connects TRBV13 to TRBJ1-5; 8 bases align to TRBD1. Germline CDR1 is PRHDT and CDR2 is FYEKMQ (reference sequence). J gave up 3 bases and V 6 bases, and 4 bases lay outside the gene matches. The CDR3 spans 14 residues. CDR3 nucleotides: TGTGCCAGCAGTCCCAGGGGGCTCAATCAGCCCCAGCATTTT. Translating it yields CASSPRGLNQPQHF.

The CDR3 nucleotides read TGTGCCAGTAGTACTCAGGGGGCGCGAGGCACTGAAGCTTTCTTT. It yields the protein CASSTQGARGTEAFF. The chain employs TRBV19 and TRBJ1-1; 8 bases are shared with TRBD1. The CDR3 contains 15 residues. Unmatched junction bases numbered 8, after V lost 4 bases and J lost 4 bases. Per the germline V gene, CDR1 is LNHDA and CDR2 is SQIVND (reference sequence).

The CDR3 DNA reads as TGTGCCAGCAGCCGGGGGGGGACAGTTGAAGCTTTCTTT. It translates to CASSRGGTVEAFF. The chain employs TRBV5-4 and TRBJ1-1; 7 nucleotides agree with TRBD1. This CDR3 comprises 13 residues. The V and J ends lost 4 bases and 7 bases, in that order; junction bases with no gene match: 7. Looked up from germline, CDR1 is SGHNT and CDR2 is YYREEE (reference sequence).

This chain links TRBV4-2 with TRBJ2-5; D call uncertain. V lost 7 bases and J 3 bases, leaving 12 bases between the germline ends. This CDR3 is 13 amino acids long. Germline loops: CDR1 LGHNA, CDR2 YNFKEQ. In DNA form, the CDR3 reads TGTGCCAGCACTGGGCCCTTGGAAGAGACCCAGTACTTC. Translated, it gives CASTGPLEETQYF.

The rearrangement uses TRBV4-2 and TRBJ2-2; 11 bases map to TRBD2. The CDR3 runs 16 residues. V was clipped by 2 bases and J by 3 bases; unmatched bases: 2. Germline V gene sequence: CDR1 LGHNA, CDR2 YNFKEQ. CDR3 amino acids: CASSQLTSGDTGELFF. The CDR3 DNA sequence: TGTGCCAGCAGCCAACTGACTAGCGGGGACACCGGGGAGCTGTTTTTT.

In this sample, this clone turned up once. The V gene is TRBV7-2, the J gene TRBJ1-4, with TRBD1 matching 8 bases. Per the germline V gene, CDR1 is SGHTA and CDR2 is FQGNSA. The V gene end was trimmed by 5 bases and the J gene end by 5 bases; junction bases not matched to a gene: 13. The CDR3 has 17 amino acids. CDR3 in DNA: TGTGCCAGCAGCAGGCGGGGGACAGGAGGCGGAAATGAAAAACTGTTTTTT. Amino acids: CASSRRGTGGGNEKLFF.

This chain connects TRBV7-6 to TRBJ1-1, with D perhaps matching TRBD1 (5 bases). The germline V and J ends were trimmed by 1 base and 0 bases, with 12 bases remaining between them. The germline CDR1 and CDR2 sequences are SGHVS and FNYEAQ. The CDR3 is 16 amino acids. The chain's CDR3 is CASSLGPGGMNTEAFF. The CDR3 nucleotides are TGTGCCAGCAGCTTAGGGCCGGGGGGGATGAACACTGAAGCTTTCTTT. The full variable domain, with the rest looked up from reference TRBV7-6 and TRBJ1-1, is GAGVSQSPRYKVTKRGQDVALRCDPISGHVSLYWYRQALGQGPEFLTYFNYEAQQDKSGLPNDRFSAERPEGSISTLTIQRTEQRDSAMYRCASSLGPGGMNTEAFFGQGTRLTVV.

This chain uses TRBV5-8 with TRBJ1-1; tentative D call: TRBD1 (6 bases). This CDR3 has 17 residues. Deletions cut 2 bases from V and 1 base from J, with 18 bases between. From germline, CDR1 is SGHTS and CDR2 YDEGEE. CDR3: CASSFSRGLPPNTEAFF. CDR3 sequence (DNA): TGTGCCAGCAGCTTCAGCAGGGGCTTACCCCCGAACACTGAAGCTTTCTTT.

The J gene is TRBJ1-1, the V gene TRBV10-3; 10 nucleotides match TRBD1. The CDR3 length is 14 residues. V lost 6 bases, J lost 4 bases, and 5 bases stayed unmatched. Germline-derived CDR1 and CDR2 are ENHRY and SYGVKD. The CDR3 DNA sequence: TGTGCCATCAGCCTCGGACAGGGGGGCACTGAAGCTTTCTTT. This translates into CAISLGQGGTEAFF.

The rearrangement joins TRBV18 to TRBJ1-2; tentatively, D is TRBD1 (5 bases). Trimming removed 6 bases from V and 6 bases from J, with 14 bases in between. From germline, CDR1 is KGHSH and CDR2 LQKENI. This CDR3 is built from 13 residues. The CDR3 DNA reads TGTGCCAGCTCCCCCAGTCGGGGGGATGGCTACACCTTC. Amino acid sequence: CASSPSRGDGYTF.

This chain connects TRBV19 to TRBJ2-5, with 7 bases aligning to TRBD1. The V segment lost 0 bases and the J segment 2 bases; nucleotides outside the gene matches: 9. CDR1 is LNHDA, CDR2 SQIVND, per germline (reference sequence). The CDR3 is 17 residues long. In DNA form, the CDR3 reads TGTGCCAGTAGTATAGACCCCGTGGACAGGAGACAAGAGACCCAGTACTTC. It codes for CASSIDPVDRRQETQYF.

This clone was picked up a small number of times. The chain uses TRBV7-2 and TRBJ1-5; perhaps TRBD1 as D (5 bases). Deletions cut 3 bases from V and 8 bases from J, with 23 bases between. CDR1 is SGHTA, CDR2 FQGNSA, per germline. The CDR3 consists of 17 residues. The CDR3: CASSFLTPDLRGKPQHF. The CDR3 DNA reads as TGTGCCAGCAGCTTCCTGACACCCGACCTAAGGGGTAAGCCCCAGCATTTT.

The chain carries TRBV6-5 and TRBJ1-2; D perhaps matches TRBD1 (6 bases). CDR1 is MNHEY, CDR2 SVGAGI, per germline. CDR3 size: 13 residues. Trimming took off 7 bases at V and 2 bases at J, with 11 bases between the two ends. The CDR3 protein is CASTGTRNYGYTF. CDR3 bases: TGTGCCAGCACGGGGACAAGGAACTATGGCTACACCTTC.

The chain links TRBV6-1 to TRBJ1-2; D possibly corresponds to TRBD1 (6 bases). This CDR3 comprises 14 residues. The V end was cut by 2 bases, the J end by 11 bases, with 18 bases between. CDR1 is MNHNS and CDR2 is SASEGT in the germline V gene. CDR3 in amino acids: CASSEWAGAAEYTF. In DNA form, the CDR3 reads TGTGCCAGCAGTGAATGGGCAGGGGCGGCGGAATACACCTTC.